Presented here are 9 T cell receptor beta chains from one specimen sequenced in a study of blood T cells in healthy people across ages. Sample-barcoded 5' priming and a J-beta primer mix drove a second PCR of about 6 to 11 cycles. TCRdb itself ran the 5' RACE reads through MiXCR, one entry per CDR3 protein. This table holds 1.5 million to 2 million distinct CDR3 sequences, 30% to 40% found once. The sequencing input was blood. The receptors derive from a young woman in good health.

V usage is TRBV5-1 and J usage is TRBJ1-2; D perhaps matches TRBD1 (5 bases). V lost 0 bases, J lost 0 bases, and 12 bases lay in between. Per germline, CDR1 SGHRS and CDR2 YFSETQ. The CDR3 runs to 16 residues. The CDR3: CASSLASGGANYGYTF. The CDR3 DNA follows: TGCGCCAGCAGCTTGGCCTCTGGGGGAGCTAACTATGGCTACACCTTC. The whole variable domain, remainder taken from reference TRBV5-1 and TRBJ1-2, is KAGVTQTPRYLIKTRGQQVTLSCSPISGHRSVSWYQQTPGQGLQFLFEYFSETQRNKGNFPGRFSGRQFSNSRSEMNVSTLELGDSALYLCASSLASGGANYGYTFGSGTRLTVV.

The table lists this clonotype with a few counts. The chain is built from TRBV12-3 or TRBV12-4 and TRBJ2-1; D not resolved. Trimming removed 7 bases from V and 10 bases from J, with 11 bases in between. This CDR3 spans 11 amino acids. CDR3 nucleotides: TGTGCCAGCACCTTGGGGATCGAGCAGTTCTTC. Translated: CASTLGIEQFF.

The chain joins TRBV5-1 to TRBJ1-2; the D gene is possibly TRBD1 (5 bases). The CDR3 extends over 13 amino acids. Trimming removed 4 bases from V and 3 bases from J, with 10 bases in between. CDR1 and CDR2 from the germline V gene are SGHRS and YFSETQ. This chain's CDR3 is CASSGGSDYGYTF. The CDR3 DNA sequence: TGCGCCAGCAGCGGGGGGAGCGACTATGGCTACACCTTC.

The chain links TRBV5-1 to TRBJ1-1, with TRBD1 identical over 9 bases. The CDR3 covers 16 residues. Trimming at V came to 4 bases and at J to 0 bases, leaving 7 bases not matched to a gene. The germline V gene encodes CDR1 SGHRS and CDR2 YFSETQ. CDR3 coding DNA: TGCGCCAGCAGCCCTGGGACAGGGAGAATGAACACTGAAGCTTTCTTT. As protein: CASSPGTGRMNTEAFF.

CDR3 in amino acids: CSATSPPRGLFDGYTF. CDR3 in DNA: TGCAGTGCTACGAGCCCCCCCAGGGGCTTATTCGATGGCTACACCTTC. The rearrangement joins TRBV20-1 to TRBJ1-2, with D perhaps matching TRBD1 (6 bases). The V end lost 4 bases, the J end lost 6 bases, and 24 bases lay between the germline ends. This CDR3 region has 16 residues. Germline CDR1 is DFQATT and CDR2 is SNEGSKA (reference sequence).

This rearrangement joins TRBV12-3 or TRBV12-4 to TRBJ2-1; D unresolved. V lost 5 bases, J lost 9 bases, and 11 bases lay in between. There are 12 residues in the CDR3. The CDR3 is CASSAQVGEQFF. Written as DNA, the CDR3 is TGTGCCAGCAGTGCCCAAGTTGGTGAGCAGTTCTTC.

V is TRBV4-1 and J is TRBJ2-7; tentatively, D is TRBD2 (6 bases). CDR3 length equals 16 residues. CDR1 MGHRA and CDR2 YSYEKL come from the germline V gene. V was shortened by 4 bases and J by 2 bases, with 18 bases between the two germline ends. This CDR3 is CASSRSPPGLTYEQYF. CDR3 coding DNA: TGCGCCAGCAGCCGTTCCCCCCCGGGACTGACCTACGAGCAGTACTTC.

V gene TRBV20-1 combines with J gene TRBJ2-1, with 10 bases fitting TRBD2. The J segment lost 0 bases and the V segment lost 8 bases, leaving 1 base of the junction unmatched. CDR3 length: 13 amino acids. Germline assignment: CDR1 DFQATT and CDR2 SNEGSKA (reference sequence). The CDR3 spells CSLAGASYNEQFF. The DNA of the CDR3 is TGCAGTCTAGCGGGGGCCTCCTACAATGAGCAGTTCTTC.

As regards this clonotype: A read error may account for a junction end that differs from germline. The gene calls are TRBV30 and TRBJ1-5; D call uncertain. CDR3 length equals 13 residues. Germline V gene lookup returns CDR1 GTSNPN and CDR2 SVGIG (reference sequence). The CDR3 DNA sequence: TGTGCCTGGAGTTATCCTACCAATCAGCCCAAGCATTTT. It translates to CAWSYPTNQPKHF.